The rows below give T cell receptor beta chains drawn from one sample of a study of blood T cell repertoires in COVID-19. Measured with immunoSEQ multiplex PCR; TCRdb has only the in-frame clones, and not every one. The sample includes some 88,000 clones, roughly nine tenths seen only once; the top ten take about 1.7%. The sample was peripheral blood. The source is a human donor with active COVID-19. The donor label of this sample is uncertain. Both conserved end residues are part of each CDR3. Each record gives: J gene, V gene, clone size, D gene, CDR3 DNA, CDR3 protein. D genes are given only for firm matches. Only part of the rows carry a size: once, few, many, or a class if the clone is expanded.

j_gene: TRBJ1-4; v_gene: TRBV28; abundance: NA; d_gene: NA; CDR3nt: TGTGCCAGCAGTTTATCCCGGCGGGTGAATGAAAAACTGTTTTTT; CDR3aa: CASSLSRRVNEKLFF
j_gene: TRBJ2-2; v_gene: TRBV7-9; abundance: NA; d_gene: TRBD2; CDR3nt: TGTGCCAGCAGCCGAGGGACTAGCAACACCGGGGAGCTGTTTTTT; CDR3aa: CASSRGTSNTGELFF
j_gene: TRBJ1-2; v_gene: TRBV11-2; abundance: once; d_gene: TRBD1; CDR3nt: TGTGCCAGCAGGGGTCTTCGGGACAGGGGGGTGTGGGGCTACACCTTC; CDR3aa: CASRGLRDRGVWGYTF
j_gene: TRBJ2-3; v_gene: TRBV5-1; abundance: NA; d_gene: TRBD1; CDR3nt: TGCGCCAGCAGCCAGCGACAGGGGGATCCAGATACGCAGTATTTT; CDR3aa: CASSQRQGDPDTQYF
j_gene: TRBJ1-2; v_gene: TRBV12-5; abundance: NA; d_gene: TRBD1; CDR3nt: TGTGCTAGTGGTTTGGGACAGGGGGCAGGTGGCTACACCTTC; CDR3aa: CASGLGQGAGGYTF
j_gene: TRBJ2-1; v_gene: TRBV12-3/TRBV12-4; abundance: NA; d_gene: NA; CDR3nt: TGTGCCAGCACCCTGAGGTACAATGAGCAGTTCTTC; CDR3aa: CASTLRYNEQFF
j_gene: TRBJ2-3; v_gene: TRBV12-3/TRBV12-4; abundance: NA; d_gene: TRBD2; CDR3nt: TGTGCCAGCAGTTTCGGGAGGACAGATACGCAGTATTTT; CDR3aa: CASSFGRTDTQYF
j_gene: TRBJ1-1; v_gene: TRBV19; abundance: NA; d_gene: TRBD1; CDR3nt: TGTGCCAGTAGTATAGTCCTCGTCCGGGACAGGGGTGTTGAAGCTTTCTTT; CDR3aa: CASSIVLVRDRGVEAFF
j_gene: TRBJ2-1; v_gene: TRBV19; abundance: NA; d_gene: TRBD2; CDR3nt: TGTGCCAGTAGTGCCGCACTAGCGGGGGATGAGCAGTTCTTC; CDR3aa: CASSAALAGDEQFF
j_gene: TRBJ1-6; v_gene: TRBV5-1; abundance: NA; d_gene: NA; CDR3nt: TGCGCCAGCAAGGAGGGGCCGGATTCACCCCTCCACTTT; CDR3aa: CASKEGPDSPLHF
j_gene: TRBJ2-1; v_gene: TRBV9; abundance: NA; d_gene: TRBD2; CDR3nt: TGTGCCAGCAGCCCCAGGGGACTAGCGGACAATGAGCAGTTCTTC; CDR3aa: CASSPRGLADNEQFF
j_gene: TRBJ1-5; v_gene: TRBV6-5; abundance: NA; d_gene: NA; CDR3nt: TGTGCCAGCAGCTCCTACAGGGATCAGCCCCAGCATTTT; CDR3aa: CASSSYRDQPQHF
j_gene: TRBJ2-2; v_gene: TRBV7-9; abundance: NA; d_gene: NA; CDR3nt: TGTGCCAGCACCCTCCCGGCCCAAGTCGACAACGGGGAGCTGTTTTTT; CDR3aa: CASTLPAQVDNGELFF
j_gene: TRBJ2-3; v_gene: TRBV9; abundance: NA; d_gene: NA; CDR3nt: TGTGCCAGCACGGGGCGGGGCGGTAACACAGATACGCAGTATTTT; CDR3aa: CASTGRGGNTDTQYF
j_gene: TRBJ2-3; v_gene: TRBV7-3; abundance: NA; d_gene: TRBD2; CDR3nt: TGTGCCAGCAGCCAGTGGGCTAGCGGGGGATCAGATACGCAGTATTTT; CDR3aa: CASSQWASGGSDTQYF
j_gene: TRBJ2-2; v_gene: TRBV7-2; abundance: NA; d_gene: TRBD2; CDR3nt: TGTGCCAGCAGCTTACGAAGGGGACTATCTGGGTCGAACACCGGGGAGCTGTTTTTT; CDR3aa: CASSLRRGLSGSNTGELFF
j_gene: TRBJ1-2; v_gene: TRBV6-1; abundance: NA; d_gene: NA; CDR3nt: TGTGCCAGCAGTGAAGCTGGGGGCGAGTATGGCTACACCTTC; CDR3aa: CASSEAGGEYGYTF
j_gene: TRBJ2-1; v_gene: TRBV6-4; abundance: NA; d_gene: NA; CDR3nt: TGTGCCAGCAGCCGGAGCGGGCCCTCCTACAATGAGCAGTTCTTC; CDR3aa: CASSRSGPSYNEQFF
j_gene: TRBJ2-3; v_gene: TRBV7-9; abundance: NA; d_gene: NA; CDR3nt: TGTGCCAGCAGTCTCCCTGGAGGGACTTACACAGATACGCAGTATTTT; CDR3aa: CASSLPGGTYTDTQYF
j_gene: TRBJ1-2; v_gene: TRBV19; abundance: NA; d_gene: TRBD1; CDR3nt: TGTGCCAGTAGCCCAGGGGGCTACTATGGCTACACCTTC; CDR3aa: CASSPGGYYGYTF
j_gene: TRBJ1-2; v_gene: TRBV6-2/TRBV6-3; abundance: NA; d_gene: NA; CDR3nt: TGTGCCAGCAGTCAGGAGACAGGACGGAACACCTTC; CDR3aa: CASSQETGRNTF
j_gene: TRBJ2-3; v_gene: TRBV5-1; abundance: once; d_gene: NA; CDR3nt: TGCGCCAGCAGCCCGGGGGAGAGCACAGATACGCAGTATTTT; CDR3aa: CASSPGESTDTQYF